The rows below give T cell receptor beta chains drawn from one sample of a study of technical replicates of blood from a handful of donors. Generated by immunoSEQ multiplex PCR, the TCRdb table keeps only in-frame clones and is missing some. The sample lists roughly 68,000 clones; about 87% were seen once. Input material: PBMCs. All receptors derive from a human donor in good health. Some clones in this sample may be carry-over from other donors' samples. Both conserved end residues are trimmed from each CDR3. The D gene is left open where the match is weak.

d_call j_call v_call cdr3_aa
NA TRBJ1-5 TRBV4-2 ASSPLGSQQPQH
TRBD2 TRBJ2-1 TRBV10-2 ASSESRTSSNEQF
NA TRBJ2-7 TRBV29-1 SGTQGYEQY
NA TRBJ1-6 TRBV9 ASSVGESSYNSPLH
NA TRBJ2-3 TRBV11-3 ASSLGLGSGSDTQY
NA TRBJ2-1 TRBV9 ASSVAGIEQF
TRBD2 TRBJ2-2 TRBV9 ASSGGASGGPNTGELF
NA TRBJ2-3 TRBV10-3 AISESGQTDTQY
NA TRBJ2-3 TRBV30 AWSPGADTQY
NA TRBJ2-1 TRBV9 ASSRGADSYNEQF
NA TRBJ2-7 TRBV27 ASSPLGVEQY
NA TRBJ2-7 TRBV5-1 ASSLRSQGFSEQY
NA TRBJ1-3 TRBV9 ASSVDLSGNTIY
TRBD2 TRBJ2-1 TRBV7-6 ASSSSLAGNYNEQF
TRBD1 TRBJ1-1 TRBV4-1 ASSQPETGEFEAF
TRBD2 TRBJ2-5 TRBV30 AWSHGLATRETQY
TRBD2 TRBJ2-1 TRBV7-9 ASSLAYGLAGVDEQF
TRBD2 TRBJ2-7 TRBV27 ASSFRLAGARYEQY
NA TRBJ1-5 TRBV7-9 ASSLGNWAQPQH
TRBD1 TRBJ1-3 TRBV7-6 ASSPGPGGSSGNTIY
NA TRBJ1-5 TRBV11-3 ASSPPEDIYQPQH
TRBD2 TRBJ2-3 TRBV9 ASSAQLAGGTDTQY
TRBD2 TRBJ2-5 TRBV19 ASSPSGGSEETQY
TRBD2 TRBJ2-7 TRBV30 AWGLAGRGYEQY
NA TRBJ1-6 TRBV18 ASSPERGKPLH
NA TRBJ2-5 TRBV4-1 ASSQATGFQETQY
TRBD2 TRBJ2-5 TRBV7-8 ASGHSGRLETQY
NA TRBJ1-3 TRBV6-1 ASSEKGHTIY
TRBD1 TRBJ1-2 TRBV18 ASSPNRGGYT
NA TRBJ2-7 TRBV5-4 ATSRGSYEQY
NA TRBJ1-1 TRBV19 ASRGGGLAVTEAF
NA TRBJ2-7 TRBV18 ASSPGVSGQQY
TRBD1 TRBJ2-5 TRBV4-3 ASSQDRGGWETQY
NA TRBJ1-1 TRBV6-6 ASREVSGTEAF
NA TRBJ1-5 TRBV4-1 ASSQRDSNQPQH
NA TRBJ2-5 TRBV5-1 ASSLDFLTIQETQY
NA TRBJ2-1 TRBV6-4 ASSEGSEKQF
TRBD1 TRBJ2-7 TRBV18 ASSPGQTYEQY